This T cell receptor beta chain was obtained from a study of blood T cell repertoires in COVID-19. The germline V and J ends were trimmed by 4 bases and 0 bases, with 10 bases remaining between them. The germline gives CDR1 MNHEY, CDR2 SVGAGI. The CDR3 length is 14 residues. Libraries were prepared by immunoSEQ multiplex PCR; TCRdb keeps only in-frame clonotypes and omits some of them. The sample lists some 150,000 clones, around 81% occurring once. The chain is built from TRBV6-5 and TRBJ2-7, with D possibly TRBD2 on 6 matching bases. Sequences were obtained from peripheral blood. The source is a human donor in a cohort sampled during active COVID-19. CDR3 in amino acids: CASSWGVGSYEQYF. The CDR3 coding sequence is TGTGCCAGCAGTTGGGGGGTGGGCTCCTACGAGCAGTACTTC.